This T cell receptor (beta chain) was sequenced in a study of CD8+ T cells in alopecia areata. Points from the study as a whole: Patients shared TCRs less clearly than mice did, possibly owing to HLA.

This CDR3 contains 16 residues. With V trimmed by 7 bases and J by 3 bases, 11 bases remained unmatched. Points on this clone: Its specificity is unknown.

In each case, RNA was isolated and then reverse transcribed into cDNA as the sequencing template. Assay: immunoSEQ multiplex PCR; the TCRdb copy retains only in-frame clones and omits some. Here the sample spans some 130,000 clones, around 60% being singletons. The chain couples TRBV23-1 to TRBJ2-1; 8 positions agree with TRBD2. TRBV23-1 is reported as an ORF; its role is uncertain. The specimen comprised CD4+ T cells sorted from blood, sampled at week 0. The sequence was collected from a human donor with alopecia areata. CDR3: CASTREGRGLYNEQFF. For the CDR3, the DNA is TGCGCCAGCACCCGGGAGGGCAGGGGCCTCTACAATGAGCAGTTCTTC.